This TCR beta chain was profiled in a study of beta chain features in type 1 diabetes. The study, taken as a whole, reports: Patients' naive, central memory and regulatory TCRB repertoires appeared more alike than those of healthy donors.

With respect to this clone: The antigen remains undetermined.

The V and J ends lost 2 bases and 2 bases, in that order; junction bases with no gene match: 2. Germline lookup yields CDR1 MNHNY and CDR2 SVGAGI (reference sequence). This CDR3 is 14 amino acids long. The isolated RNA, all of it, was reverse transcribed, so expressed TCRB transcripts were what got sequenced. An average near 3.57 million reads came from naive, central memory and regulatory T cell samples. Assay: immunoSEQ multiplex PCR; the TCRdb copy retains only in-frame clones and omits some. In the table there are approximately 140,000 clones, approximately 9.8% of which are singletons. The sample comprised central memory CD4+ T cells from blood. This chain connects TRBV6-6 to TRBJ1-2; TRBD1 agrees at 7 bases. This receptor was identified in a woman aged 40 to 50 in good health. The CDR3 DNA reads as TGTGCCAGCAGTTACGAGGGGGCCAACTATGGCTACACCTTC. The encoded protein is CASSYEGANYGYTF.